The 13 T cell receptor beta chains below all came from one sample that was sequenced in a study of blood T cell repertoires in COVID-19. This table comes from immunoSEQ multiplex PCR, and its TCRdb copy is limited to in-frame clones, with some not included. The profile covers around 180,000 clones, with 88% appearing a single time and 25% to 30% taken by the ten largest. Material for sequencing was peripheral blood. The receptor set was obtained from a man aged 60 to 75 with acute or convalescent COVID-19.

This sequence joins TRBV14 and TRBJ2-1, with 7 bases fitting TRBD2. With V trimmed by 5 bases and J by 0 bases, 4 bases remained unmatched. Germline lookup yields CDR1 SGHDN and CDR2 FVKESK. The CDR3 extends over 15 amino acids. In nucleotides, the CDR3 is TGTGCCAGCAGCGGAGGGACTAACTCCTACAATGAGCAGTTCTTC. Protein sequence: CASSGGTNSYNEQFF.

This chain uses TRBV24-1 with TRBJ1-5; 11 bases agree with TRBD1. V lost 9 bases and J lost 6; bases outside the gene matches: 9. Germline V CDR1 and CDR2: KGHDR, SFDVKD. The CDR3 has 15 amino acids. CDR3 nucleotide sequence: TGTGCCACCCAATTGGGGACAGGGGGTAGTCAGCCCCAGCATTTT. It is translated as CATQLGTGGSQPQHF.

V is TRBV6-5 and J is TRBJ2-2, with unresolved D. With 6 bases removed from V and 2 bases from J, the gap between germline ends came to 13 bases. Germline lookup yields CDR1 MNHEY and CDR2 SVGAGI. This CDR3 has 15 amino acids. CDR3 in amino acids: CASSGGVLNTGELFF. Here the CDR3 DNA reads TGTGCCAGCAGCGGTGGAGTGCTAAACACCGGGGAGCTGTTTTTT.

The rearrangement joins TRBV6-5 to TRBJ2-1, with TRBD2 identical over 9 bases. V was clipped by 0 bases and J by 9 bases; unmatched bases: 6. This CDR3 region has 15 residues. CDR1 is MNHEY and CDR2 is SVGAGI in the germline V gene. Written as DNA, the CDR3 is TGTGCCAGCAGTTACTCGGGCCTAGCGGGGAGTGAGCAGTTCTTC. Amino acid sequence: CASSYSGLAGSEQFF.

The chain links TRBV2 to TRBJ2-5; maybe TRBD1 (5 bases). V was trimmed by 3 bases and J by 5 bases, leaving 22 bases between them. Per germline, CDR1 SNHLY and CDR2 FYNNEI. CDR3 length equals 17 residues. For the CDR3, the DNA is TGTGCCAGCAGTGACGGCTTCGGCAGGGTGGGTACGGAGACCCAGTACTTC. It encodes CASSDGFGRVGTETQYF.

This sequence joins TRBV29-1 and TRBJ1-6; D unclear. The germline V gene has CDR1 SQVTM and CDR2 ANQGSEA. The CDR3 length is 16 residues. Trimming removed 0 bases at V and 0 bases at J, with 9 bases between. The CDR3 nucleotides read TGCAGCGTTGAAGACCCCAAGAGCTCCTATAATTCACCCCTCCACTTT. It codes for CSVEDPKSSYNSPLHF.

The rearrangement links TRBV5-4 to TRBJ1-1; a possible D gene is TRBD1 (5 bases). V was shortened by 2 bases and J by 0 bases, with 11 bases between the two germline ends. This CDR3 spans 15 amino acids. In germline, CDR1 is SGHNT, CDR2 YYREEE (reference sequence). CDR3 sequence (DNA): TGTGCCAGCAGCTTCGGGGGTCCCCTGAACACTGAAGCTTTCTTT. Translation gives CASSFGGPLNTEAFF.

For the CDR3, the DNA is TGTGCCAGCAGTGCGGAAGGGAGAAATGTCCAGCCCCAGCATTTT. Translated: CASSAEGRNVQPQHF. This chain links TRBV2 with TRBJ1-5; D remains ambiguous. Per germline, CDR1 SNHLY and CDR2 FYNNEI. Trimming removed 4 bases from V and 7 bases from J, with 17 bases in between. CDR3 length equals 15 residues.

The rearrangement links TRBV4-3 to TRBJ2-1; 10 nucleotides line up with TRBD1. The CDR3 totals 18 residues. Trimming took 0 bases from V and 8 from J; bases not matched to a gene: 13. CDR1 and CDR2 from the germline V gene are LGHNA and YSLEER. The chain's CDR3 is CASSQDRWGTGDFDEQFF. CDR3 DNA: TGCGCCAGCAGCCAAGATCGGTGGGGGACAGGGGATTTCGATGAGCAGTTCTTC.

The V call is TRBV10-3, the J call TRBJ2-2; no clear D. Germline V gene sequence: CDR1 ENHRY, CDR2 SYGVKD. CDR3 length equals 14 residues. V lost 4 bases to trimming and J lost 2 bases, with 8 bases between them. The chain's CDR3 is CAISVRDNTGELFF. The CDR3 bases are TGTGCCATCAGTGTTCGAGATAACACCGGGGAGCTGTTTTTT.

The chain is built from TRBV24-1 and TRBJ1-2; the D is unclear. The CDR3 runs 11 residues. Germline CDR1 is KGHDR and CDR2 is SFDVKD. V was pared by 7 bases and J by 5 bases, with 7 bases between. The CDR3 region is CATSTNYGYTF. The CDR3, as DNA: TGTGCCACCAGCACAAATTATGGCTACACCTTC.

The rearrangement uses TRBV24-1 and TRBJ1-2; D is possibly TRBD1 (5 bases). The CDR3 totals 13 residues. CDR1 and CDR2 from the germline V gene are KGHDR and SFDVKD. The V and J ends lost 9 bases and 0 bases respectively, with 10 bases between them. CDR3 protein: CATGGGANYGYTF. CDR3 DNA: TGTGCCACCGGCGGGGGGGCTAACTATGGCTACACCTTC.

V is TRBV24-1 and J is TRBJ1-5; a possible D gene is TRBD1 (6 bases). CDR1 and CDR2 from the germline V gene are KGHDR and SFDVKD. V was clipped by 3 bases and J by 7 bases, with 15 bases between them. The CDR3 covers 15 residues. The CDR3 region is CATSDGTGRGQPQHF. Here the CDR3 DNA reads TGTGCCACCAGTGATGGAACAGGGAGGGGGCAGCCCCAGCATTTT.